This T cell receptor (beta chain) comes out of a study of T cells in Graves' hyperthyroidism and ophthalmopathy. This clonotype has only one observation. Given the absence of the conserved phenylalanine or tryptophan at the CDR3 end, a read error is likely. Amplification yielded TCR beta CDR3 regions, with RNA transcripts as the source. Using the HTBI primer set, a first-round RT-PCR was run on the TCR CDR3. TCRdb used MiXCR to reprocess the multiplex PCR reads, holding one entry per CDR3 protein. The table records over 700,000 distinct CDR3 sequences, roughly 40% of them present only once. There are 14 residues in the CDR3. Trimming removed 3 bases at V and 5 bases at J, with 15 bases between. CDR1 and CDR2 (germline): SGDLS, YYNGEE.

This sequence joins TRBV9 and TRBJ2-7, with TRBD2 as a possible D gene (6 bases). The receptor's source is a man aged 18 to 30 with Graves' hyperthyroidism. The sequencing input was blood. The CDR3 nucleotides read TGTGCCAGCAGCGACGGGACCCAGCGGGACGAGCAGTACCTC. It yields the protein CASSDGTQRDEQYL.